This T cell receptor (beta chain) was recorded in a study of T cell repertoires in cytomegalovirus infection (dated by TCRdb to about 2019). As for the study more broadly: Donor HLA type was relevant to the analysis, because carriage of CMV infection together with the matching HLA type was indicated by public TCR beta signatures. The paper's findings and limits, for the study overall: Cumulative frequency of public TCR beta family members discriminated carriers of CMV infection plus the relevant HLA type in this cohort and an independent approximately 340-donor cohort. The ex vivo response was dominated by HLA-C-restricted CMV-specific TCR beta clonotypes, which also provided the single most frequent clonotype in two of eight donors.

V is pared back by 3 bases and J by 1 base, with 12 bases lying between the germline termini. There are 15 amino acids in the CDR3, from cysteine to phenylalanine inclusive. Only the CDR3 DNA is retained, 45 bases long and in frame from the first base. CDR1 and CDR2 were assigned from the germline V gene (reference sequence) as LGHDT and YNNKEL. This clonotype was seen repeatedly, ten times or more. The antigen this receptor binds is unknown. The input lacks base qualities; no much larger clone sits a single base away. Instrument on record: Illumina HiSeq 1500. TCRdb cleaned the public reads at Q25 with fastp, built clones with MiXCR and kept in-frame beta chains. For every CDR3 protein sequence, its rows merge into one entry that carries the most common genes and DNA. In all, the sample holds roughly 230,000 distinct CDR3 sequences, and under 8.5% of those were seen once. Clones ranked in the top ten supply about 6.5% of the sample.

The specimen was PBMCs. The rearranged segments are TRBV3-1 and TRBJ1-1; no D segment can be confidently identified. The clonotype was recovered from a human donor in good health (CMV status not recorded). Some clones in this sample may be carry-over from other donors' samples. The CDR3 protein is CASSQIPAGNTEAFF. The DNA sequence is given as TGTGCCAGCAGCCAGATTCCAGCCGGGAACACTGAAGCTTTCTTT.